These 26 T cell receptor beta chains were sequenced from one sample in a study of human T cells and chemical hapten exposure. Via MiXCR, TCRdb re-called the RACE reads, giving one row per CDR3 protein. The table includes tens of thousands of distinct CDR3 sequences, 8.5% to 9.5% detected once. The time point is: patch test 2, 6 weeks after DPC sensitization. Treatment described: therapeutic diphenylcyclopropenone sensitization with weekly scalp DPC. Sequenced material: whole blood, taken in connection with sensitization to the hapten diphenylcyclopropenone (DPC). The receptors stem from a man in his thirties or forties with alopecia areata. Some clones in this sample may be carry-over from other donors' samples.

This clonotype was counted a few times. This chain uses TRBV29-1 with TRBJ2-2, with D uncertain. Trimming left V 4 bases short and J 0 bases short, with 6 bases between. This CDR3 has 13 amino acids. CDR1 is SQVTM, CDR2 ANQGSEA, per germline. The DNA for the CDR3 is TGCAGCGTTGGTCACCCGAACACCGGGGAGCTGTTTTTT. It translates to CSVGHPNTGELFF.

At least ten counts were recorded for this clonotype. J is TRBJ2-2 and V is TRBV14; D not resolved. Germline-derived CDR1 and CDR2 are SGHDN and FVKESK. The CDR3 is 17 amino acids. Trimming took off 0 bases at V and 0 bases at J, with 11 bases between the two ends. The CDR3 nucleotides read TGTGCCAGCAGCCAAGATCGGTACATTGCGAACACCGGGGAGCTGTTTTTT. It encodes CASSQDRYIANTGELFF. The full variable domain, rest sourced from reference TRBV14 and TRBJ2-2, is EAGVTQFPSHSVIEKGQTVTLRCDPISGHDNLYWYRRVMGKEIKFLLHFVKESKQDESGMPNNRFLAERTGGTYSTLKVQPAELEDSGVYFCASSQDRYIANTGELFFGEGSRLTVL.

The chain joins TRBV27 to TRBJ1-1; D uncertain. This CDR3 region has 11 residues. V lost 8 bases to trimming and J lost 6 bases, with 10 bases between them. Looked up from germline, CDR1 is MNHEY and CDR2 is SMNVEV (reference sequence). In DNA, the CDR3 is TGTGCCAGCCTCAAAGCGGCTGAAGCTTTCTTT. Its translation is CASLKAAEAFF.

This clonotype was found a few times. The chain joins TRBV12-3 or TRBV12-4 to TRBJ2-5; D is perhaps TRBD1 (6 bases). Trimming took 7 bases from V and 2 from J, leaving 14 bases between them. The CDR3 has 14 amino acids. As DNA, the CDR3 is TGTGCCAGCACCCAGGGGCCGTCTCAAGAGACCCAGTACTTC. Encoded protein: CASTQGPSQETQYF.

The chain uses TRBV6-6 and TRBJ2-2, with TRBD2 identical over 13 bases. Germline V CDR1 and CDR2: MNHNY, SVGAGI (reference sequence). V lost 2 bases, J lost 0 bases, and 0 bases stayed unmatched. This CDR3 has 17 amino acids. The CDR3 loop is CASSYGLAGANTGELFF. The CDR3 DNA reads TGTGCCAGCAGTTACGGACTAGCGGGGGCGAACACCGGGGAGCTGTTTTTT.

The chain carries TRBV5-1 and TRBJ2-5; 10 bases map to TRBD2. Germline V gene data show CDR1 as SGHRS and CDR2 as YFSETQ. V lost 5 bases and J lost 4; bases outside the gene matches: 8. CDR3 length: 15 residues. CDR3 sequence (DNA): TGCGCCAGCAGTGAGCAGGGACTAGCGATAGAGACCCAGTACTTC. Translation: CASSEQGLAIETQYF.

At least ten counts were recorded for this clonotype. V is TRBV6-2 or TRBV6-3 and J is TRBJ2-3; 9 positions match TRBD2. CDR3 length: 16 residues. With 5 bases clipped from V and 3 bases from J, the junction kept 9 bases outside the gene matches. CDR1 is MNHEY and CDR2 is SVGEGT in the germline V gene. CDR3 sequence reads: CASSRAGGHLTDTQYF. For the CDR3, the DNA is TGTGCCAGCAGTCGAGCGGGGGGACATCTGACAGATACGCAGTATTTT.

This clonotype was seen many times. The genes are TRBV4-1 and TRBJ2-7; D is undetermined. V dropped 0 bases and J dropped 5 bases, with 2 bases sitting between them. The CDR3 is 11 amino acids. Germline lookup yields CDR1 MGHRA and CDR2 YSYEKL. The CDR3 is CASSQDNEQYF. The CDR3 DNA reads TGCGCCAGCAGCCAAGATAACGAGCAGTACTTC.

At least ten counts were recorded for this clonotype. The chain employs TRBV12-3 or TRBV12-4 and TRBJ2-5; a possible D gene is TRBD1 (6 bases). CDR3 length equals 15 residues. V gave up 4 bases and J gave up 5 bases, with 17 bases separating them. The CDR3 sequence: CASSSDRRSVETQYF. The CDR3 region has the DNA TGTGCCAGCAGTTCCGACAGGCGCAGTGTGGAGACCCAGTACTTC.

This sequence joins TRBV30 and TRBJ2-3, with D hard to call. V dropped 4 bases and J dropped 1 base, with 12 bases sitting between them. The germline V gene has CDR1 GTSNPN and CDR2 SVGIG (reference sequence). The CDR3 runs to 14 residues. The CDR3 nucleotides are TGTGCCTGGACGAAGGATGGGGGCACAGATACGCAGTATTTT. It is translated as CAWTKDGGTDTQYF.

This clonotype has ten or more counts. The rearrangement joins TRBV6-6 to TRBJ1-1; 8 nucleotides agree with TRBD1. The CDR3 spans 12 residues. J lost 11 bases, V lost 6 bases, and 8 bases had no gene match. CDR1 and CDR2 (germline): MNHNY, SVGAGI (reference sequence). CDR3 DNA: TGTGCCAGCAGCCTTTTGGACAGGGAGGCTTTCTTT. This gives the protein CASSLLDREAFF.

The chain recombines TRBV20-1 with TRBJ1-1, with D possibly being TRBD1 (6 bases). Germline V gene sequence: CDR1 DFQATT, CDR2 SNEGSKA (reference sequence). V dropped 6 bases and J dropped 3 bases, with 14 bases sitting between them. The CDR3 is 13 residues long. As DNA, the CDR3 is TGCAGTGCCGGGGGCGGGCAGGACACTGAAGCTTTCTTT. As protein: CSAGGGQDTEAFF.

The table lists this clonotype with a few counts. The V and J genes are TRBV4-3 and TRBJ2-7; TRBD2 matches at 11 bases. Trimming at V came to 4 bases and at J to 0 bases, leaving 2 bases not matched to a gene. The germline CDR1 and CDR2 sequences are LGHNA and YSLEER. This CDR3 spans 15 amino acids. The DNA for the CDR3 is TGCGCCAGCAGCCGCACTAGCGGGAGCTCCTACGAGCAGTACTTC. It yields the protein CASSRTSGSSYEQYF.

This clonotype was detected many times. CDR3 amino acids: CASTFWGGTEAFF. DNA of the CDR3: TGTGCCAGCACCTTTTGGGGTGGGACTGAAGCTTTCTTT. The genes are TRBV12-3 or TRBV12-4 and TRBJ1-1; D is unresolved. The CDR3 is 13 amino acids. V shed 7 bases and J shed 5 bases, with 14 bases lying between them.

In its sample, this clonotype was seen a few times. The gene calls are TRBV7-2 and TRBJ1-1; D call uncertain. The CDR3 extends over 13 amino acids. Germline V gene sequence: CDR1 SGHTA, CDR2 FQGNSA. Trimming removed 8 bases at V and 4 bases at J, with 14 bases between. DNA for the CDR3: TGTGCCAGCTCCTTACAGCGAGCCACTGAAGCTTTCTTT. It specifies CASSLQRATEAFF.

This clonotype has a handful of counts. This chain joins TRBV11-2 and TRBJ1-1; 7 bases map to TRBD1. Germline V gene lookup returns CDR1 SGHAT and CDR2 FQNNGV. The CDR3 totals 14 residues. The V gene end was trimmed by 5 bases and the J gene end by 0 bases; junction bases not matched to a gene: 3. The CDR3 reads CASSITGVNTEAFF. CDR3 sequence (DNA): TGTGCCAGCAGCATTACAGGGGTGAACACTGAAGCTTTCTTT.

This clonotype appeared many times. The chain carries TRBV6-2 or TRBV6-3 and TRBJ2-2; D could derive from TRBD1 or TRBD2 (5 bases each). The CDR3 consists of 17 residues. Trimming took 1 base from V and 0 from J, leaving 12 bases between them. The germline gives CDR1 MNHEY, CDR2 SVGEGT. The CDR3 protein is CASSYYQGRPNTGELFF. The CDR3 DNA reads TGTGCCAGCAGTTACTATCAGGGACGGCCGAACACCGGGGAGCTGTTTTTT.

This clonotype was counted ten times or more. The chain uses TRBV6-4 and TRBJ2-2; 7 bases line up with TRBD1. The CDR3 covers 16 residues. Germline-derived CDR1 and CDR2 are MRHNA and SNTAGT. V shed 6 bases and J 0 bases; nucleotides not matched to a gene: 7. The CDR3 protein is CASSEGQTSNTGELFF. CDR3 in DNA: TGTGCCAGCAGCGAGGGACAGACCTCGAACACCGGGGAGCTGTTTTTT.

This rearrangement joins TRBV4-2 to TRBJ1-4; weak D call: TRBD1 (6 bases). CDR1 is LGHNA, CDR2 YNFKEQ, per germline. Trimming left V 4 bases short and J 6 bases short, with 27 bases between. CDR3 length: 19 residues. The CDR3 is CASSPRAPTGGATDEKLFF. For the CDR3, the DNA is TGTGCCAGCAGCCCAAGAGCCCCGACGGGGGGCGCGACGGATGAAAAACTGTTTTTT.

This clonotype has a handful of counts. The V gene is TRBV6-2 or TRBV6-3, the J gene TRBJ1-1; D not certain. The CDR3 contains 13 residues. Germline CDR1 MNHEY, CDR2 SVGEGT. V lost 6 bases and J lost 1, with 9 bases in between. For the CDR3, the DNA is TGTGCCAGCAGCCTATCGAAGAACACTGAAGCTTTCTTT. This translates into CASSLSKNTEAFF.

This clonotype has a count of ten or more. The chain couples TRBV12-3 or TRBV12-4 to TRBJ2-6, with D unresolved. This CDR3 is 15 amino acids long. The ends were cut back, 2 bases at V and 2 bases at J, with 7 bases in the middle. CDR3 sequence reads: CASSLYGTGANVLTF. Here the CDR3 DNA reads TGTGCCAGCAGTTTATATGGAACTGGGGCCAACGTCCTGACTTTC.

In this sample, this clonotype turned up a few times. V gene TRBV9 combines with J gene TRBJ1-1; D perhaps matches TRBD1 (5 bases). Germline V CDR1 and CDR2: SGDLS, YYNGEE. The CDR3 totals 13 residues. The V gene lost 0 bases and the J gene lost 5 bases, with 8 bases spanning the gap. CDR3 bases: TGTGCCAGCAGCGTAGGAGGGGCAACTGAAGCTTTCTTT. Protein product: CASSVGGATEAFF. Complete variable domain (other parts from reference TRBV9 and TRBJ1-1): DSGVTQTPKHLITATGQRVTLRCSPRSGDLSVYWYQQSLDQGLQFLIQYYNGEERAKGNILERFSAQQFPDLHSELNLSSLELGDSALYFCASSVGGATEAFFGQGTRLTVV.

The CDR3 DNA is TGTGCCAGCAGCTCTCAGGGGAACTATGGCTACACCTTC. Its protein is CASSSQGNYGYTF. The rearrangement links TRBV7-3 to TRBJ1-2; D perhaps matches TRBD1 (6 bases). Per the germline V gene, CDR1 is SGHTA and CDR2 is FQGTGA. There are 13 residues in the CDR3. V shed 4 bases and J shed 2 bases, with 8 bases lying between them.

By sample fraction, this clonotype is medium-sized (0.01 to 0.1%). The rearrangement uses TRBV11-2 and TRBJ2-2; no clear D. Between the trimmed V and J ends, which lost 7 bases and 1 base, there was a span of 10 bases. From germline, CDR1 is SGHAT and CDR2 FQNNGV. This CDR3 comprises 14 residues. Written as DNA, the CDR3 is TGTGCCAGCACCACGCTCGGGAACACCGGGGAGCTGTTTTTT. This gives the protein CASTTLGNTGELFF.

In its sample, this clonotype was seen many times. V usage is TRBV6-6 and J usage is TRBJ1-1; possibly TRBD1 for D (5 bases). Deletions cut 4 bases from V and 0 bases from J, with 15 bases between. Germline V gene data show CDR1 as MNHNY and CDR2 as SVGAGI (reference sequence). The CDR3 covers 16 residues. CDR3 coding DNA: TGTGCCAGCAGTTCCCGGGACGGATTCATGAACACTGAAGCTTTCTTT. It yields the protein CASSSRDGFMNTEAFF.

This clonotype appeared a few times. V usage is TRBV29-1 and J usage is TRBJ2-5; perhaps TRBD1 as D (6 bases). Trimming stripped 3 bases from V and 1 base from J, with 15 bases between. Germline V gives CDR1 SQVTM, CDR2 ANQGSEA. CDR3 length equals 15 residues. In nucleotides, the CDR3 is TGCAGCGTTGATGGTCCCGGGACACTCCAAGAGACCCAGTACTTC. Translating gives CSVDGPGTLQETQYF.